This T cell receptor beta chain stems from a study of vaccination and CD4 T cells after COVID-19. About the study: In culture, cells were exposed to overlapping spike peptides from SARS-CoV-2, HCoV-NL63, HCoV-OC43 and HCoV-229E.

Sequenced with the Oncomine TCR Beta short-read assay was DNA taken from cultured CD4+ T cells. TCRdb recomputed calls from the PCR reads with MiXCR, one row per CDR3 protein. The sample shows 6,200 or so distinct CDR3 sequences, roughly 70% of them seen only once. The germline CDR1 and CDR2 sequences are MNHNS and SASEGT. The CDR3 extends over 13 amino acids. A word on this clonotype: The antigen remains unidentified. The junction and the germline gene differ at one end; a read error may be behind it.

As to treatment: roughly 10-day PBMC culture with coronavirus spike peptide pools or control peptides (ViraFEST assay). The material sequenced was CD4+ T cells from blood, cultured in vitro. This TCR derives from a human donor who had recovered from COVID-19. V is TRBV6-1 and J is TRBJ1-2; 10 bases are shared with TRBD1. The CDR3 DNA sequence: TGTGCCAGCAGTCCTAGCGGGACAGGGGAAGATGACTTC. Protein: CASSPSGTGEDDF.